A selection of T cell receptor delta chains follows, all from one sample in a study of DNA immune sequencing with unique molecular identifiers. TCRdb reanalysed the multiplex PCR reads via CATT. The data contain approximately 2,500 delta-chain clones, around an eighth of them singletons. Sequencing was carried out using gamma-delta T cells from PBMCs. Source of these receptors: a human donor in good health. Each CDR3 is given with its conserved first and last residue.

J | V | CDR3
TRDJ1 | TRDV2 | CACDVLGDTIKTDKLIF
TRDJ1 | TRDV2 | CACDSLDWGIHSDKLIF
TRDJ1 | TRDV2 | CACDTLGEYTDKLIF
TRDJ1 | TRDV2 | CACDTVGRYTDKLIF
TRDJ1 | TRDV2 | CACDTLGGDTVDKLIF
TRDJ1 | TRDV2 | CACDTVLAPGLYRDDKLIF
TRDJ1 | TRDV1 | CALRTARDKLIF
TRDJ4 | TRDV2 | CACDALGDKARPLIF
TRDJ1 | TRDV2 | CACDTVGLHTDKLIF
TRDJ1 | TRDV1 | CALGGHGVVTVVSPLNTDKLIF
TRDJ1 | TRDV2 | CACDTIPRAPDGDTLIKLIF
TRDJ1 | TRDV2 | CACDTLGDTLSNELIF
TRDJ1 | TRDV2 | CACDRLGDHTDKLIF
TRDJ1 | TRDV3 | CAFASFGWGLHDKLIF
TRDJ1 | TRDV3 | CAFLIAPVLGDTGYTDKLIF
TRDJ1 | TRDV2 | CACDTVPTPDKLIF
TRDJ1 | TRDV2 | CALTDKLIF
TRDJ3 | TRDV2 | CACDTTGPLSSWDTRQMFF
TRDJ3 | TRDV2 | CACDTVLGDSSWDTRQMFF
TRDJ1 | TRDV1 | CALGELVPGGWGDHKLIF
TRDJ1 | TRDV3 | CAFPRIGLYTDKLIF
TRDJ1 | TRDV1 | CALGDLPRYSSRYWPEADKLIF
TRDJ1 | TRDV3 | CAFPLSPRYGETAGDKLIF
TRDJ1 | TRDV2 | CACDPVLLGDRGGLIF
TRDJ3 | TRDV2 | CACDTVLGDRSWDTRQMFF
TRDJ1 | TRDV3 | CARGSPRLIF
TRDJ1 | TRDV3 | CASLLWQGTDKLIF
TRDJ1 | TRDV2 | CACDTVGRPGGGTDKLIF
TRDJ1 | TRDV2 | CACALGDDTDKLIF
TRDJ1 | TRDV2 | CACDSLGEDTDKLIF
TRDJ1 | TRDV3 | CALGPSPYWGIYALYTDKLIF
TRDJ3 | TRDV2 | CACDTLDDWGTSSWDTRQMFF
TRDJ1 | TRDV2 | CACERFGLVGNNDKLIF
TRDJ1 | TRDV1 | CALGELWLTRLGDTTYTDKLIF
TRDJ1 | TRDV2 | CACDRMIRREELIF
TRDJ1 | TRDV1 | CALGALTPQGVLGDPPYTDKLIF
TRDJ1 | TRDV2 | CACDVLGDTVGKLIF
TRDJ1 | TRDV1 | CALGELKGFLRERGGTEYTDKLIF
TRDJ1 | TRDV2 | CACDLLGDISPRSDKLIF
TRDJ3 | TRDV2 | CACDTVRTGGYGVSSWDTRQMFF
TRDJ1 | TRAV29/DV5 | CAASEFSVLHQIGQIWTDKLIF
TRDJ1 | TRDV2 | CACDTVSLPTDKLIF
TRDJ1 | TRDV2 | CACDTLTTGGSPYTDKLIF
TRDJ1 | TRDV2 | CACDTVGVGRDTDKLIF
TRDJ1 | TRDV2 | CACDMMPTGGRYTDKLIF
TRDJ3 | TRDV2 | CACDTLWGSWDTRQMFF
TRDJ3 | TRDV2 | CACDTLGDSSWDTRQMFF
TRDJ1 | TRDV3 | CAFMPPCTGGYLDTDKLIF
TRDJ1 | TRDV2 | CACDPLGGILGTDKLIF